This T cell receptor (beta chain) was identified during a study of T cell responses to AZD1222 COVID-19 vaccine. For the study at large: Second-dose intervals of approximately 4 or approximately 12 weeks were pooled.

Concerning this clone: The antigen remains unidentified.

The CDR3 length is 15 residues. V gave up 4 bases and J gave up 0 bases, with 12 bases separating them. Per the germline V gene, CDR1 is SQVTM and CDR2 is ANQGSEA. Study outcomes and limitations: Epitopes outside B.1.351 and B.1.1.7 mutated regions reportedly drew nearly half of spike TCRs. Repertoire sampling occurred only after the peak T cell response.

Sequencing was performed with immunoSEQ multiplex PCR; in TCRdb, only in-frame clones are kept and a portion is missing. In the table there are roughly 160,000 clones, about 92% of which are singletons. The receptor comes from an adult in good health. The sample consisted of peripheral blood, taken on day 0 of AZD1222 vaccination. J is TRBJ2-2 and V is TRBV29-1; a possible D gene is TRBD2 (6 bases). The CDR3 DNA reads as TGCAGCGTTGTTAACCCGGGGGCGAACACCGGGGAGCTGTTTTTT. Its protein product is CSVVNPGANTGELFF.